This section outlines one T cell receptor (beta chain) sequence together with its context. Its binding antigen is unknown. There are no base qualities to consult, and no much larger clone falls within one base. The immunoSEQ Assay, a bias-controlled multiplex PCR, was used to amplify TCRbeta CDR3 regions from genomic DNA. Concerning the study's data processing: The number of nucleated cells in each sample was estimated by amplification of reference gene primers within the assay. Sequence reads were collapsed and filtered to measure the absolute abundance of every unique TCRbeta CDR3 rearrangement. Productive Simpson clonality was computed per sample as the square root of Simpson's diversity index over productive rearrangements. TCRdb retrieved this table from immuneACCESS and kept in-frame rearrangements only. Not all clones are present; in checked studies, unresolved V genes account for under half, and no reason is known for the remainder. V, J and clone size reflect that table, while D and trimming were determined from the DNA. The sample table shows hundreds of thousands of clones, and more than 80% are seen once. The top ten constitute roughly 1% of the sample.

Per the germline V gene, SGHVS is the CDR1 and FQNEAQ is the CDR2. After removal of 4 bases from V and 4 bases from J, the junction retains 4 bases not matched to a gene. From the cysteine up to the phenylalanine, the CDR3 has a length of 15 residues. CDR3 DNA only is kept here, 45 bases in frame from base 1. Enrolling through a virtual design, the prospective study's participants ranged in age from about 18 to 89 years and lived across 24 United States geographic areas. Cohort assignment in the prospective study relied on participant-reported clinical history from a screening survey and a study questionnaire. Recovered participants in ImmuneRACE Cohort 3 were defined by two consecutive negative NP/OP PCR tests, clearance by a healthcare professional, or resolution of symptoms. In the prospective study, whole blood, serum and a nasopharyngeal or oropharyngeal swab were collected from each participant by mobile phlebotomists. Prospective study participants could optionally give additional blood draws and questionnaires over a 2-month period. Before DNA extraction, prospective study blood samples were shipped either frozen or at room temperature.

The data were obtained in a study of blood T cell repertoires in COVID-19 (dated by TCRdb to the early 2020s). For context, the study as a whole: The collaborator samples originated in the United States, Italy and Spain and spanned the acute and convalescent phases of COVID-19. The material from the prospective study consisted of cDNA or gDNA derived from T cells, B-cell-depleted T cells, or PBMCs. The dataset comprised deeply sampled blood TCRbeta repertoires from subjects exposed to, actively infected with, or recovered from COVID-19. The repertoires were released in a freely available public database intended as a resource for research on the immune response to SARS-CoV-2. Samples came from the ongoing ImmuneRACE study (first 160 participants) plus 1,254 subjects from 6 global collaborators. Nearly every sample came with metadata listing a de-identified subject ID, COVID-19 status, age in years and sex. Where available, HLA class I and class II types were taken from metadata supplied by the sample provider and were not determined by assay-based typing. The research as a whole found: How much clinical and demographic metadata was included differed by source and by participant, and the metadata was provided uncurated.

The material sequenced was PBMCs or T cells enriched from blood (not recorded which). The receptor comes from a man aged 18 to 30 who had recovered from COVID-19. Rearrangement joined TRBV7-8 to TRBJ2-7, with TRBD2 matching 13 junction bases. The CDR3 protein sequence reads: CASSYELAGGYEQYF. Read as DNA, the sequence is TGTGCCAGCAGCTACGAACTAGCGGGAGGGTACGAGCAGTACTTC.